The 18 T cell receptor beta chains below were found in one sample sequenced in a study of cytomegalovirus exposure and HLA in healthy donors. It was with 60 Vbeta and 13 Jbeta primers that the PCR ran. Assay: immunoSEQ multiplex PCR; the TCRdb copy retains only in-frame clones and omits some. The sample has around 140,000 clones, 70% to 85% seen once. Specimen: PBMCs. The receptors were gathered from a middle-aged man in good health and CMV-seronegative.

The rearrangement links TRBV6-1 to TRBJ1-2; possible D gene TRBD1, 5 bases. Germline CDR1 reads MNHNS; CDR2 reads SASEGT. V lost 6 bases to trimming and J lost 8 bases, with 10 bases between them. This CDR3 has 11 amino acids. CDR3 coding DNA: TGTGCCAGCAGCGTGGGGCGGGGCTACACCTTC. As protein: CASSVGRGYTF.

The genes are TRBV21-1 and TRBJ2-5; TRBD2, the table's D call, lacks a check against the DNA. The assigned J gene may be wrong: the sequence end matches TRBJ2-7 better. TRBV21-1 is assigned pseudogene status. This CDR3 is built from 15 residues. As DNA, the CDR3 is TGTGCCAGCCCCCCTGGACTAGCGGGAGGGTACGAGCAGTACTTC. Protein sequence: CASPPGLAGGYEQYF.

Here the CDR3 reads CASETAGNTEAFF. DNA for the CDR3: TGTGCCAGCGAGACGGCGGGAAACACTGAAGCTTTCTTT. The chain has TRBV5-6 and TRBJ1-1; no clear D. The CDR3 consists of 13 residues. Germline V lookup: CDR1 SGHDT, CDR2 YYEEEE. V shed 7 bases and J shed 2 bases, with 12 bases lying between them. Supplemented by reference TRBV5-6 and TRBJ1-1, the full variable domain reads DAGVTQSPTHLIKTRGQQVTLRCSPKSGHDTVSWYQQALGQGPQFIFQYYEEEERQRGNFPDRFSGHQFPNYSSELNVNALLLGDSALYLCASETAGNTEAFFGQGTRLTVV.

The chain couples TRBV10-1 to TRBJ2-7; 8 bases agree with TRBD2. In germline, CDR1 is WNHNN, CDR2 SYGVQD (reference sequence). The J segment lost 7 bases and the V segment lost 9 bases, leaving 14 bases of the junction unmatched. This CDR3 has 14 residues. DNA for the CDR3: TGCGCCAGGATTGCCGGGACTAGAGGAGGGGAGCAGTACTTC. Translated, it gives CARIAGTRGGEQYF.

In regard to this clone: Different DNA sequences within this sample yield the same CDR3. The rearrangement links TRBV11-3 to TRBJ2-3; tentative D call: TRBD2 (6 bases). In germline, CDR1 is SGHNT, CDR2 YENEEA. This CDR3 is built from 14 residues. Between the trimmed V and J ends, which lost 5 bases and 0 bases, there was a span of 9 bases. Here the CDR3 DNA reads TGTGCCAGCAGCCAGACTAGAAGCACAGATACGCAGTATTTT. Its protein is CASSQTRSTDTQYF. Filled out from reference TRBV11-3 and TRBJ2-3, the complete variable domain reads EAGVVQSPRYKIIEKKQPVAFWCNPISGHNTLYWYLQNLGQGPELLIRYENEEAVDDSQLPKDRFSAERLKGVDSTLKIQPAELGDSAVYLCASSQTRSTDTQYFGPGTRLTVL.

V gene TRBV6-5 combines with J gene TRBJ1-1; the D gene is possibly TRBD1 (5 bases). Germline values: CDR1 MNHEY, CDR2 SVGAGI. V shed 6 bases and J shed 1 base, with 12 bases lying between them. The CDR3 covers 14 residues. CDR3 nucleotides: TGTGCCAGCAGGCAGGGATCATGGAACACTGAAGCTTTCTTT. Its translation: CASRQGSWNTEAFF.

Only a few counts were recorded for this clone. CDR3 amino acids: CASSLGREYEQYF. The CDR3 DNA follows: TGTGCCAGCAGTTTAGGCCGGGAGTACGAGCAGTACTTC. V gene TRBV27 combines with J gene TRBJ2-7; weak D call: TRBD2 (6 bases). Germline CDR1 and CDR2: MNHEY and SMNVEV (reference sequence). CDR3 size: 13 residues. V shed 2 bases and J shed 4 bases, with 9 bases lying between them.

The V and J genes are TRBV4-2 and TRBJ2-3; 8 bases fit TRBD1. Unmatched junction bases numbered 3, after V lost 1 base and J lost 3 bases. The CDR3 consists of 15 residues. Looked up from germline, CDR1 is LGHNA and CDR2 is YNFKEQ. CDR3 amino acids: CASSQVQGATDTQYF. The CDR3 DNA reads as TGTGCCAGCAGCCAAGTTCAGGGGGCAACAGATACGCAGTATTTT.

The V call is TRBV2, the J call TRBJ2-7, with D possibly being TRBD1 (5 bases). Trimming pared 3 bases from V and 0 bases from J, leaving 9 bases between. Germline V gene sequence: CDR1 SNHLY, CDR2 FYNNEI. There are 14 residues in the CDR3. The CDR3 region is CASSETDYSYEQYF. The CDR3 coding sequence is TGTGCCAGCAGTGAGACAGATTACTCCTACGAGCAGTACTTC.

This clone was picked up a small number of times. V gene TRBV4-3 combines with J gene TRBJ2-2; 8 bases line up with TRBD1. The length of the CDR3 is 15 residues. Per germline, CDR1 LGHNA and CDR2 YSLEER. Germline trimming cut 4 bases from V and 4 bases from J; bases unmatched to any gene: 5. The CDR3 sequence is CASSLQGAGTGELFF. The DNA for the CDR3 is TGCGCCAGCAGCCTTCAGGGGGCTGGCACCGGGGAGCTGTTTTTT.

The rearrangement joins TRBV5-6 to TRBJ1-2, with a possible D match to TRBD1 (6 bases). This CDR3 has 14 residues. Germline CDR1 and CDR2: SGHDT and YYEEEE. V lost 0 bases and J lost 5, with 11 bases in between. CDR3 nucleotides: TGTGCCAGCAGCTTGGTACAGGGTGGATATGGCTACACCTTC. This translates into CASSLVQGGYGYTF.

This clone was seen a handful of times. The chain is built from TRBV29-1 and TRBJ2-1; 7 bases line up with TRBD2. The CDR3 extends over 17 amino acids. Losses at the gene ends were 4 bases for V and 0 bases for J; bases not matched to a gene: 12. Germline V lookup: CDR1 SQVTM, CDR2 ANQGSEA. CDR3 protein: CSVVPPSGGTSYNEQFF. The CDR3 region has the DNA TGCAGCGTTGTGCCTCCTAGCGGAGGGACCTCCTACAATGAGCAGTTCTTC.

The chain links TRBV4-1 to TRBJ2-1; possibly TRBD2 for D (6 bases). Germline-derived CDR1 and CDR2 are MGHRA and YSYEKL. This CDR3 region has 15 residues. With 0 bases removed from V and 4 bases from J, the gap between germline ends came to 10 bases. CDR3 loop: CASSQDGGAYNEQFF. The CDR3 nucleotides read TGCGCCAGCAGCCAAGACGGCGGGGCGTACAATGAGCAGTTCTTC.

V gene TRBV6-1 combines with J gene TRBJ1-1; D gene unclear. Germline V gene lookup returns CDR1 MNHNS and CDR2 SASEGT. This CDR3 comprises 14 residues. V was pared by 0 bases and J by 1 base, with 6 bases between. CDR3 in amino acids: CASSEAPGNTEAFF. The CDR3 bases are TGTGCCAGCAGTGAAGCACCGGGGAACACTGAAGCTTTCTTT.

J is TRBJ1-2 and V is TRBV10-3, with D unresolved. CDR3 length: 12 residues. From germline, CDR1 is ENHRY and CDR2 SYGVKD. Trimming took off 4 bases at V and 8 bases at J, with 11 bases between the two ends. CDR3 nucleotides: TGTGCCATCAGTGCCGTGTCCGCGGGCTACACCTTC. It specifies CAISAVSAGYTF.

V is TRBV5-1 and J is TRBJ2-3; TRBD2 matches 8 bases. Germline V lookup: CDR1 SGHRS, CDR2 YFSETQ. V was clipped by 1 base and J by 4 bases; unmatched bases: 5. The CDR3 totals 15 residues. The CDR3 DNA reads as TGCGCCAGCAGCTTGCCCAGCGGGAGCGCAGATACGCAGTATTTT. Its protein product is CASSLPSGSADTQYF.

This clone has a single count. This chain links TRBV7-2 with TRBJ1-2; D not certain. This CDR3 has 14 amino acids. Trimming left V 0 bases short and J 7 bases short, with 12 bases between. Germline V gives CDR1 SGHTA, CDR2 FQGNSA. This CDR3 reads CASSLAPEGGGYTF. The CDR3 bases are TGTGCCAGCAGCTTAGCGCCCGAGGGCGGTGGCTACACCTTC.

V usage is TRBV7-7 and J usage is TRBJ2-2; TRBD2 agrees at 9 bases. The germline V gene has CDR1 SSHAT and CDR2 FNYEAQ (reference sequence). The V segment lost 5 bases and the J segment 3 bases; nucleotides outside the gene matches: 4. This CDR3 comprises 15 residues. The CDR3 bases are TGTGCCAGCAGCCCACGACTAGCGGACACCGGGGAGCTGTTTTTT. As protein: CASSPRLADTGELFF.